A single sample is the source of the 20 T cell receptor beta chains below, sequenced in a study of T cell responses to AZD1222 COVID-19 vaccine. This table comes from immunoSEQ multiplex PCR, and its TCRdb copy is limited to in-frame clones, with some not included. The sample has 150,000 to 200,000 clones, 85% to 95% seen once; the top ten hold 1% to 1.5%. The source was peripheral blood, collected on day 0 of AZD1222 vaccination. Source of these receptors: an adult in good health.

The chain has TRBV12-5 and TRBJ1-1; the D gene is possibly TRBD1 (5 bases). The CDR3 consists of 12 residues. The germline V and J ends were trimmed by 1 base and 8 bases, with 8 bases remaining between them. In germline, CDR1 is LGHNT, CDR2 FRNRAP. The CDR3 spells CASGLGDREAFF. CDR3 nucleotides: TGTGCTAGTGGTTTGGGAGACAGAGAAGCTTTCTTT.

V and J are TRBV4-2 and TRBJ2-7; D is unresolved. V was pared by 0 bases and J by 5 bases, with 14 bases between. Looked up from germline, CDR1 is LGHNA and CDR2 is YNFKEQ. This CDR3 comprises 15 residues. CDR3 nucleotides: TGTGCCAGCAGCCAAGAGCGGTCTTCCTGGCACGAGCAGTACTTC. Amino acids: CASSQERSSWHEQYF.

As to this clone: The sample carries other DNA sequences with the same CDR3. The rearrangement links TRBV6-2 or TRBV6-3 to TRBJ2-5, with a tentative D call TRBD1 (6 bases). V lost 5 bases to trimming and J lost 5 bases, with 6 bases between them. CDR1 is MNHEY and CDR2 is SVGEGT in the germline V gene. The CDR3 extends over 11 amino acids. The CDR3, as DNA: TGTGCCAGCAGTCAGGGGGAGACCCAGTACTTC. It translates to CASSQGETQYF.

The gene calls are TRBV28 and TRBJ1-2; D unresolved. Per germline, CDR1 MDHEN and CDR2 SYDVKM. The V end was cut by 1 base, the J end by 10 bases, with 7 bases between. The length of the CDR3 is 11 residues. CDR3 in DNA: TGTGCCAGCAGTTTATTGAAGGACTACACCTTC. The encoded protein is CASSLLKDYTF.

This clone was counted a single time. The chain links TRBV19 to TRBJ1-4, with unresolved D. Trimming cost V 5 bases and J 8 bases, with 15 bases left between them. The CDR3 length is 14 residues. CDR1 is LNHDA and CDR2 is SQIVND in the germline V gene (reference sequence). CDR3 in DNA: TGTGCCAGTAGTCCCAGTGATCGTGGGGAAAAACTGTTTTTT. It yields the protein CASSPSDRGEKLFF.

The CDR3, as DNA: TGTGCCGCCGCAGGGTCCTACGAGCAGTACTTC. Encoded protein: CAAAGSYEQYF. This chain links TRBV28 with TRBJ2-7; TRBD1 might be the D (5 bases). The germline V gene encodes CDR1 MDHEN and CDR2 SYDVKM. The CDR3 length is 11 residues. Between the trimmed V and J ends, which lost 11 bases and 1 base, there was a span of 9 bases.

Worth noting for this clone: The junction shows a germline mismatch at one end, possibly a read error. This chain uses TRBV3-1 (or the pseudogene TRBV3-2) with TRBJ2-5; 11 bases agree with TRBD2. CDR3 length equals 13 residues. The V gene's germline CDR1 is LGHDT and CDR2 YNNKEL (reference sequence). CDR3 nucleotide sequence: TGTGCCAGCAGCCAAGATCGGCTAGCGGGGGGAGACTTC. Translated: CASSQDRLAGGDF.

The chain joins TRBV11-3 to TRBJ2-1; TRBD1 matches at 9 bases. With 5 bases clipped from V and 5 bases from J, the junction kept 13 bases outside the gene matches. This CDR3 has 17 residues. CDR1 and CDR2 from the germline V gene are SGHNT and YENEEA. Here the CDR3 reads CASSPHRGPPKNNEQFF. Written as DNA, the CDR3 is TGTGCCAGCAGCCCTCACAGGGGGCCCCCAAAAAACAATGAGCAGTTCTTC.

The chain links TRBV28 to TRBJ1-6; 11 bases are shared with TRBD1. This CDR3 spans 15 amino acids. CDR1 is MDHEN and CDR2 is SYDVKM in the germline V gene. V lost 3 bases, J lost 8 bases, and 3 bases stayed unmatched. The CDR3 nucleotides are TGTGCCAGCAGTTTCGGGACAGGGGGGTATTCACCCCTCCACTTT. The encoded protein is CASSFGTGGYSPLHF.

The chain recombines TRBV2 with TRBJ1-2, with D unclear. Trimming removed 6 bases from V and 8 bases from J, with 16 bases in between. The CDR3 sequence is 13 residues long. Germline CDR1 and CDR2: SNHLY and FYNNEI. The CDR3 sequence: CASSPDTAWGYTF. The DNA for the CDR3 is TGTGCCAGCAGCCCCGACACAGCGTGGGGCTACACCTTC. The whole variable domain, remainder taken from reference TRBV2 and TRBJ1-2, is EPEVTQTPSHQVTQMGQEVILRCVPISNHLYFYWYRQILGQKVEFLVSFYNNEISEKSEIFDDQFSVERPDGSNFTLKIRSTKLEDSAMYFCASSPDTAWGYTFGSGTRLTVV.

V gene TRBV5-1 combines with J gene TRBJ2-7; D may match TRBD1 or TRBD2 (5 bases each). The CDR3 has 16 amino acids. Looked up from germline, CDR1 is SGHRS and CDR2 is YFSETQ. The V end was cut by 0 bases, the J end by 4 bases, with 17 bases between. CDR3 coding DNA: TGCGCCAGCAGCTTGGAGGTGGGGCAGCCGGGGTACGAGCAGTACTTC. Encoded protein: CASSLEVGQPGYEQYF.

This chain connects TRBV5-5 to TRBJ2-2; TRBD1 agrees at 9 bases. CDR1 is SGHKS and CDR2 is YYEKEE in the germline V gene (reference sequence). The junction had 7 bases not matched to a gene; V was cut back by 3 bases and J by 7 bases. The CDR3 loop spans 15 amino acids. The CDR3 protein is CASSSSGQGNGELFF. In nucleotides, the CDR3 is TGTGCCAGCAGCTCCTCGGGACAGGGAAACGGGGAGCTGTTTTTT.

The chain is built from TRBV12-3 or TRBV12-4 and TRBJ1-5; D possibly corresponds to TRBD1 (5 bases). The V and J ends lost 8 bases and 7 bases respectively, with 12 bases between them. This CDR3 region has 12 residues. The CDR3, as DNA: TGTGCCAGCTCAGCGGGGGACCAGCCCCAGCATTTT. It specifies CASSAGDQPQHF.

This clone has only a few counts. The chain uses TRBV5-1 and TRBJ2-7; D may match TRBD1 or TRBD2 (6 bases each). CDR3 length: 16 amino acids. Trimming pared 2 bases from V and 1 base from J, leaving 16 bases between. Germline V gene data show CDR1 as SGHRS and CDR2 as YFSETQ. The CDR3: CASSFFPGAYSYEQYF. For the CDR3, the DNA is TGCGCCAGCAGCTTTTTTCCGGGGGCTTATTCCTACGAGCAGTACTTC. The variable domain in full, with the rest retrieved from reference TRBV5-1 and TRBJ2-7, is KAGVTQTPRYLIKTRGQQVTLSCSPISGHRSVSWYQQTPGQGLQFLFEYFSETQRNKGNFPGRFSGRQFSNSRSEMNVSTLELGDSALYLCASSFFPGAYSYEQYFGPGTRLTVT.

The chain has TRBV12-3 or TRBV12-4 and TRBJ1-2; possible D gene TRBD1, 5 bases. V lost 2 bases, J lost 6 bases, and 10 bases lay in between. CDR3 length: 13 amino acids. In nucleotides, the CDR3 is TGTGCCAGCAGTTTAAGGGGCGGCGATGGCTACACCTTC. Protein sequence: CASSLRGGDGYTF.

CDR3 in DNA: TGCAGCGTTGCGGAGGGGTTGAGTGGCTACACCTTC. Translated, it gives CSVAEGLSGYTF. The chain carries TRBV29-1 and TRBJ1-2; maybe TRBD1 (5 bases). The CDR3 is made up of 12 amino acids. V was clipped by 4 bases and J by 7 bases, with 13 bases between them. The germline CDR1 and CDR2 sequences are SQVTM and ANQGSEA.

V usage is TRBV6-1 and J usage is TRBJ2-6; D perhaps matches TRBD1 (5 bases). Trimming cost V 2 bases and J 4 bases, with 15 bases left between them. The CDR3 has 17 amino acids. The germline CDR1 and CDR2 sequences are MNHNS and SASEGT. CDR3 bases: TGTGCCAGCAGTGAATCCTATACAGGATCCGGGGCCAACGTCCTGACTTTC. It is translated as CASSESYTGSGANVLTF.

As regards this clone: The same CDR3 also results from other DNA sequences found in this sample. The gene calls are TRBV4-2 and TRBJ1-2, with D perhaps matching TRBD1 (5 bases). The V end lost 6 bases, the J end lost 4 bases, and 24 bases lay between the germline ends. Germline V gene sequence: CDR1 LGHNA, CDR2 YNFKEQ. This CDR3 has 17 residues. The CDR3 loop is CASSRELRGPAIYGYTF. The CDR3 nucleotides read TGTGCCAGCAGTCGAGAGTTAAGGGGTCCGGCGATCTATGGCTACACCTTC.

The chain is built from TRBV10-2 and TRBJ1-2, with D perhaps matching TRBD1 (6 bases). V was cut by 8 bases and J by 4 bases, with 14 bases left in between. CDR3 length: 13 residues. Germline V gene sequence: CDR1 WSHSY, CDR2 SAAADI. The CDR3 nucleotides read TGCGCCAGCGCGGGGGGCGTCGGCTATGGCTACACCTTC. It yields the protein CASAGGVGYGYTF.

V is TRBV9 and J is TRBJ1-4, with a tentative D call TRBD1 (6 bases). Germline V gene lookup returns CDR1 SGDLS and CDR2 YYNGEE. V dropped 7 bases and J dropped 2 bases, with 12 bases sitting between them. The CDR3 sequence is 14 residues long. The CDR3 DNA reads TGTGCCAGCTCCCCGACAGGTACTAATGAAAAACTGTTTTTT. It is translated as CASSPTGTNEKLFF. Based on the CDR3 plus reference TRBV9 and TRBJ1-4, the full variable domain is DSGVTQTPKHLITATGQRVTLRCSPRSGDLSVYWYQQSLDQGLQFLIQYYNGEERAKGNILERFSAQQFPDLHSELNLSSLELGDSALYFCASSPTGTNEKLFFGSGTQLSVL.